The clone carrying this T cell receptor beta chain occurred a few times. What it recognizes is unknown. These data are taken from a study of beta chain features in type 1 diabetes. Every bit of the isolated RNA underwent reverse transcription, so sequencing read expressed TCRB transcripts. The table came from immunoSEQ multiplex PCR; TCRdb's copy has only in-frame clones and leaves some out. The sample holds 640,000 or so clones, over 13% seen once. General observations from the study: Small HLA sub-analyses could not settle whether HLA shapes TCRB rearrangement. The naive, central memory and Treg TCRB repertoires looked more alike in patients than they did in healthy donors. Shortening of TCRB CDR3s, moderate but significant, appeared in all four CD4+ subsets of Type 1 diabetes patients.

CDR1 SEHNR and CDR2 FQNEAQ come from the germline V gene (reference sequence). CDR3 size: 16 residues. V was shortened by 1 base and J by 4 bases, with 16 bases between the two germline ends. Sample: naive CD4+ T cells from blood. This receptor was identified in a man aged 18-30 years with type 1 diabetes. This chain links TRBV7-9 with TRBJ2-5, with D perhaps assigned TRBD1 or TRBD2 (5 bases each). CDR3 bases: TGTGCCAGCAGCTTAGGAGGGTACGGGGCTGGAGAGACCCAGTACTTC. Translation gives CASSLGGYGAGETQYF.